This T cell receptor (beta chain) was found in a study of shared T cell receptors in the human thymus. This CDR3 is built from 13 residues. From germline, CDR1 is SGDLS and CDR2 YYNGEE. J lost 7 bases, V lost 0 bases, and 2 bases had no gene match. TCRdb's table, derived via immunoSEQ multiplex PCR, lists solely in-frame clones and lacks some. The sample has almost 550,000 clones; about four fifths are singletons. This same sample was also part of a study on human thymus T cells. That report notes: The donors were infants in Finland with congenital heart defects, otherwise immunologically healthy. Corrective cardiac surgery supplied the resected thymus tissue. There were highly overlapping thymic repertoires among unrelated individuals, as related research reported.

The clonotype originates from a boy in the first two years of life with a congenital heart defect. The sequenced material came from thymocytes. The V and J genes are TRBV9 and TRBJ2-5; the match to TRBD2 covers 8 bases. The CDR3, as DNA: TGTGCCAGCAGCGTAGTTCGGGGGGGGACCCAGTACTTC. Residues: CASSVVRGGTQYF.